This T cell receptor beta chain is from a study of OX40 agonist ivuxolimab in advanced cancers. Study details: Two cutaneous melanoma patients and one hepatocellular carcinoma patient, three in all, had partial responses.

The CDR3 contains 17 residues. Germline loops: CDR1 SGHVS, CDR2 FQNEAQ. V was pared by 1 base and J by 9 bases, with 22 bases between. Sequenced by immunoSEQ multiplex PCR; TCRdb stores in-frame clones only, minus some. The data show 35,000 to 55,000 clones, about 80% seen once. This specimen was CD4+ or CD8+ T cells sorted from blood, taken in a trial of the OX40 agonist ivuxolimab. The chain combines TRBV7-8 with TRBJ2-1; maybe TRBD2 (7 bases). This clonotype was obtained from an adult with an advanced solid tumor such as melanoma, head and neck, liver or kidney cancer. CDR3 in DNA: TGTGCCAGCAGCTTAGATATGCGGGGGCGACCCTGGCTTGAGCAGTTCTTC. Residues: CASSLDMRGRPWLEQFF.